This T cell receptor (beta chain) was obtained from a study of OX40 agonist ivuxolimab in advanced cancers. Study overall: The patients received agonistic anti-OX40 (CD134) antibody ivuxolimab. Earlier anti-PD-1, anti-PD-L1 or anti-CTLA-4 therapy was permitted; over 35% had received some. Whole-study results and caveats: Clonal expansion by week 6 occurred in CD4+ and CD8+ blood T cells (at 0.1 to 3.0 mg/kg). Relative to CD4+ cells, CD8+ T cells on average had more expanded clones.

Sequenced by immunoSEQ multiplex PCR; TCRdb stores in-frame clones only, minus some. The data show tens of thousands of clones, about 85% seen once. As regards this clone: What it recognizes is unknown.

The CDR3 runs 13 residues. V lost 5 bases, J lost 2 bases, and 9 bases lay in between. CDR1 and CDR2 from the germline V gene are SEHNR and FQNEAQ (reference sequence). The V gene is TRBV7-9, the J gene TRBJ1-1, with TRBD1 as a possible D gene (6 bases). The origin of this receptor is an adult with an advanced solid tumor such as melanoma, head and neck, liver or kidney cancer. The specimen comprised CD4+ or CD8+ T cells sorted from blood, sampled in a trial of the OX40 agonist ivuxolimab. CDR3 in amino acids: CASSADRNTEAFF. The CDR3 region has the DNA TGTGCCAGCAGCGCGGACAGAAACACTGAAGCTTTCTTT.